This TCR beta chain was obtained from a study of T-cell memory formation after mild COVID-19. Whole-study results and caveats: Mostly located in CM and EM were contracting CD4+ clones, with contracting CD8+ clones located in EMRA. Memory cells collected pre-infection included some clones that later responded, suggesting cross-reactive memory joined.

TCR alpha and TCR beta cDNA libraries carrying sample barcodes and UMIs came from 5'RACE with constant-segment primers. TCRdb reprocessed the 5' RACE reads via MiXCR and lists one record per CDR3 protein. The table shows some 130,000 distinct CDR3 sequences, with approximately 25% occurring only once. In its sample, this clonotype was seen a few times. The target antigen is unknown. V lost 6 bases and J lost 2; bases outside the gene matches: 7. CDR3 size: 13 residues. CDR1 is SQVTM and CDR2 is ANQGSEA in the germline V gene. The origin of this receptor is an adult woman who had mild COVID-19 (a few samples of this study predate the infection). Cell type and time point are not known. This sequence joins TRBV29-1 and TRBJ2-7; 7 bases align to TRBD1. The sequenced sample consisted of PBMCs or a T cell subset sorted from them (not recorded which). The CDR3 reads CSVPGTDTYEQYF. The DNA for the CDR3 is TGCAGCGTCCCCGGGACAGATACCTACGAGCAGTACTTC.